This TCR beta chain was identified in a study of blood T cell repertoires in COVID-19. As concerns this clone: The CDR3 ends on some other residue instead of the conserved phenylalanine or tryptophan, so this is likely a read error. The limits of the CDR3 on the DNA are not certain, so only TCRdb's listed CDR3 is given.

Per the germline V gene, CDR1 is SSHAT and CDR2 is FNYEAQ (reference sequence). The CDR3 numbers 17 amino acids, ends counted. TCRdb's copy holds only in-frame clones and misses some; the assay was immunoSEQ multiplex PCR. The sample gives fewer than 250,000 clones, approximately 90% of which show up once; approximately 1.1% is in the top ten. This chain uses TRBV7-7 with TRBJ1-1; the table's D call TRBD1 went unverified against the DNA. The clonotype was recovered from a man aged 25-45 years with acute or convalescent COVID-19. The sequenced sample consisted of peripheral blood. The CDR3: CASSLATDNRERTGAPI.